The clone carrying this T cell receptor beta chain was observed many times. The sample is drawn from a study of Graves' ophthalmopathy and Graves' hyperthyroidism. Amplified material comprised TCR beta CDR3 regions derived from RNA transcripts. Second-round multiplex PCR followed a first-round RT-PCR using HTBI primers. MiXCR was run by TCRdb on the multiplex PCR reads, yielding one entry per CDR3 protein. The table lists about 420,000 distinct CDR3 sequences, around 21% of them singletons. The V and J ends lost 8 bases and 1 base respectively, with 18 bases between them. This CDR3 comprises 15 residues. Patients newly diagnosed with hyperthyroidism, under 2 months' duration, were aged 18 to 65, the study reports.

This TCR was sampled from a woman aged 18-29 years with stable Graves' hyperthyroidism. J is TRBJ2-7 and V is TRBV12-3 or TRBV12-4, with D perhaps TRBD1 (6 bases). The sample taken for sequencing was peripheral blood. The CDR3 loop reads CASQGTGILSYEQYF. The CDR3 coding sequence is TGTGCCAGCCAAGGCACAGGGATATTGTCCTACGAGCAGTACTTC.